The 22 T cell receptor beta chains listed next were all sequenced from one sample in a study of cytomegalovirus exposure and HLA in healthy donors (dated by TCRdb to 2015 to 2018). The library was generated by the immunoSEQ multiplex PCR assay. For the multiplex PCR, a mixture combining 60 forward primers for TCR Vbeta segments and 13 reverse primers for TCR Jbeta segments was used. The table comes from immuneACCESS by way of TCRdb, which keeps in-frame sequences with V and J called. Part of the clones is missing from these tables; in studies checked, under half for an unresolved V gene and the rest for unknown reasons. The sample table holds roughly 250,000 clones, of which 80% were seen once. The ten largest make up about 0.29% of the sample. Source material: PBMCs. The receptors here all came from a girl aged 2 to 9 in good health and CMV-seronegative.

The CDR3 coding sequence is TGTGCCAGCAGTTCGATCGCCGGGACAGGGCCTGACGAGCAGTACTTC. As protein: CASSSIAGTGPDEQYF. The chain employs TRBV7-9 and TRBJ2-7, with TRBD1 matching 9 bases. The CDR3 totals 16 residues. The V gene end was trimmed by 6 bases and the J gene end by 5 bases; junction bases not matched to a gene: 14. Germline V gene data show CDR1 as SEHNR and CDR2 as FQNEAQ (reference sequence).

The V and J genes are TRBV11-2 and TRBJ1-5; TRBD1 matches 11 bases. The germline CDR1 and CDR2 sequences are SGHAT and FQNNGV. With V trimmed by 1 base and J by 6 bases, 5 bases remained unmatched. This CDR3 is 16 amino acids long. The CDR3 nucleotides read TGTGCCAGCAGCTTAGGGGTCGGGACAGGGGGTCAGCCCCAGCATTTT. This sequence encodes CASSLGVGTGGQPQHF.

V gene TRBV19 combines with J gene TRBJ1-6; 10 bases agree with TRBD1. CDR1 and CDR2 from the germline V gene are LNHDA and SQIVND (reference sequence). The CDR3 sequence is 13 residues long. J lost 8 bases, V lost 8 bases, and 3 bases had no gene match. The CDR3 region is CASGDRGDSPLHF. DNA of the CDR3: TGTGCCAGTGGGGACAGGGGCGATTCACCCCTCCACTTT.

The CDR3 region has the DNA TGTGCCAGCAGTTCGGGACTACGACCTGAGCAGTTCTTC. This translates into CASSSGLRPEQFF. The V and J genes are TRBV6-5 and TRBJ2-1; 7 nucleotides line up with TRBD2. CDR1 and CDR2 from the germline V gene are MNHEY and SVGAGI. This CDR3 has 13 amino acids. V dropped 4 bases and J dropped 9; count of bases not matched to a gene: 6.

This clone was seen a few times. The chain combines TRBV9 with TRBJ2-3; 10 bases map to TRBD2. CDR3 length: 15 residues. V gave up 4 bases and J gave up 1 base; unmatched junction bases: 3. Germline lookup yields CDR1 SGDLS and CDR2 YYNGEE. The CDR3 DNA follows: TGTGCCAGCAGCCCAGGGACTAGCGGCACAGATACGCAGTATTTT. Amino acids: CASSPGTSGTDTQYF.

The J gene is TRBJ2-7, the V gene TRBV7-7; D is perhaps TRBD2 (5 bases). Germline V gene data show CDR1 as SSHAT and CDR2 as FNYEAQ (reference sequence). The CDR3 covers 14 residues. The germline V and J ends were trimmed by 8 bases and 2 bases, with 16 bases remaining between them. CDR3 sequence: CASPRGRATYEQYF. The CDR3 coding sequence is TGTGCCAGCCCTAGAGGGCGGGCTACCTACGAGCAGTACTTC.

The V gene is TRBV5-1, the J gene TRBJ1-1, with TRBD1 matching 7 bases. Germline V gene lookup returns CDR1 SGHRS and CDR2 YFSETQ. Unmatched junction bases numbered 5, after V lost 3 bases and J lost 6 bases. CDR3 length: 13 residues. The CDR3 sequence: CASSYNRGAEAFF. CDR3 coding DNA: TGCGCCAGCAGCTATAACAGGGGTGCTGAAGCTTTCTTT. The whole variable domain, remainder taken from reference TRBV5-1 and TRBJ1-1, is KAGVTQTPRYLIKTRGQQVTLSCSPISGHRSVSWYQQTPGQGLQFLFEYFSETQRNKGNFPGRFSGRQFSNSRSEMNVSTLELGDSALYLCASSYNRGAEAFFGQGTRLTVV.

The CDR3 sequence: CASSRLAGVTGELFF. DNA for the CDR3: TGTGCCAGCAGCCGACTAGCGGGAGTTACCGGGGAGCTGTTTTTT. The chain has TRBV14 and TRBJ2-2; 12 bases map to TRBD2. The CDR3 is 15 residues long. V lost 4 bases to trimming and J lost 5 bases; unmatched junction nucleotides: 2. Germline CDR1 and CDR2: SGHDN and FVKESK.

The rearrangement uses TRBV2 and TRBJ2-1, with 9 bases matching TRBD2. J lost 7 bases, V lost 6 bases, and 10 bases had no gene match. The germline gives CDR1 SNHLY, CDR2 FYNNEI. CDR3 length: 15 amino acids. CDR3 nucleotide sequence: TGTGCCAGCAGAGCCTCTAGCGGGATGGGGAATGAGCAGTTCTTC. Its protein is CASRASSGMGNEQFF.

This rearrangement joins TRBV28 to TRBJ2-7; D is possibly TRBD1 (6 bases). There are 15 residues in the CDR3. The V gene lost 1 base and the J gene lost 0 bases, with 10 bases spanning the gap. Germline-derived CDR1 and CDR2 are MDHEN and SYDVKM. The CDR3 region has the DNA TGTGCCAGCAGTTTATACAGGGAAAACTCCTACGAGCAGTACTTC. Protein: CASSLYRENSYEQYF.

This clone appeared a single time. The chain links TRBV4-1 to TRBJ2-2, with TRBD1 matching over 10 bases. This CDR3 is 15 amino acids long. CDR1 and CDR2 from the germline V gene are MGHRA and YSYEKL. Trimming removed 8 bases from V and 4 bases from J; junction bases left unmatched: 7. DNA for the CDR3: TGCGCCAGCCGACCCGGACAGGGGGGCACCGGGGAGCTGTTTTTT. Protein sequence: CASRPGQGGTGELFF.

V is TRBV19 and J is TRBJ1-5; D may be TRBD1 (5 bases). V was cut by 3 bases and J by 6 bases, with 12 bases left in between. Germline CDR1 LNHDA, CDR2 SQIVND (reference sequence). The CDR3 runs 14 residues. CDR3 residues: CASSMSGMGQPQHF. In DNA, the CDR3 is TGTGCCAGTAGTATGTCAGGGATGGGTCAGCCCCAGCATTTT. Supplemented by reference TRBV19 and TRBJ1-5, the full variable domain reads DGGITQSPKYLFRKEGQNVTLSCEQNLNHDAMYWYRQDPGQGLRLIYYSQIVNDFQKGDIAEGYSVSREKKESFPLTVTSAQKNPTAFYLCASSMSGMGQPQHFGDGTRLSIL.

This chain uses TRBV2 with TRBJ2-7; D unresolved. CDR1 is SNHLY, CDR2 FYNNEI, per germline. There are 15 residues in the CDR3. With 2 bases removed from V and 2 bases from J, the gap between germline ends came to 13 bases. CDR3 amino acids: CASSELRPVPYEQYF. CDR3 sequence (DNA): TGTGCCAGCAGTGAACTGCGGCCAGTTCCCTACGAGCAGTACTTC.

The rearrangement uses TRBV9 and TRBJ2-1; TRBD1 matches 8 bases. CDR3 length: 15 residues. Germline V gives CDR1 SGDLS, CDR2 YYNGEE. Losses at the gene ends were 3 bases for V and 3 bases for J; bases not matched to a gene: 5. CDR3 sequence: CASSAGQGYYNEQFF. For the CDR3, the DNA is TGTGCCAGCAGCGCCGGACAGGGTTACTACAATGAGCAGTTCTTC.

The chain's CDR3 is CAWSSWTEMNTEAFF. CDR3 DNA sequence: TGTGCCTGGAGTTCATGGACAGAAATGAACACTGAAGCTTTCTTT. The J gene is TRBJ1-1, the V gene TRBV30, with D tentatively TRBD1 (6 bases). With 2 bases removed from V and 0 bases from J, the gap between germline ends came to 13 bases. This CDR3 region has 15 residues. Germline V gene data show CDR1 as GTSNPN and CDR2 as SVGIG (reference sequence).

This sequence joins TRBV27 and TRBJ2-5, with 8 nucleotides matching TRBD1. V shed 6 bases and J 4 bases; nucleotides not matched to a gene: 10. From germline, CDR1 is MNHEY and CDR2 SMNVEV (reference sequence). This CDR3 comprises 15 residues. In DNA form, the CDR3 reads TGTGCCAGCAGCCGAACGACTGACAGGGGAGAGACCCAGTACTTC. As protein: CASSRTTDRGETQYF.

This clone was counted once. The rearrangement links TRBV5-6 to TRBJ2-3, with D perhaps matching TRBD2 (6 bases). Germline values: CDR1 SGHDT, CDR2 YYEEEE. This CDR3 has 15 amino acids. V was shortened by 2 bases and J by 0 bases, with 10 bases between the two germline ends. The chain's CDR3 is CASSFFLASTDTQYF. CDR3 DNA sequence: TGTGCCAGCAGCTTCTTTCTAGCGAGCACAGATACGCAGTATTTT.

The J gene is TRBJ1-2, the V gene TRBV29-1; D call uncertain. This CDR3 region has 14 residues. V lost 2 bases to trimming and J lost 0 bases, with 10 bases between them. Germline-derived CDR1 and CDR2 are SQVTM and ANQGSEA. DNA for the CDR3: TGCAGCGTTGAAATGGGCCACGCTAACTATGGCTACACCTTC. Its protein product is CSVEMGHANYGYTF.

CDR3 nucleotide sequence: TGCGCCAGCAGCTCTAGACAGGGAAGGTTAGGCAATGAGCAGTTCTTC. Its translation is CASSSRQGRLGNEQFF. V is TRBV5-1 and J is TRBJ2-1; 7 bases line up with TRBD1. Germline V gives CDR1 SGHRS, CDR2 YFSETQ. The CDR3 consists of 16 residues. Unmatched junction bases numbered 12, after V lost 3 bases and J lost 6 bases.

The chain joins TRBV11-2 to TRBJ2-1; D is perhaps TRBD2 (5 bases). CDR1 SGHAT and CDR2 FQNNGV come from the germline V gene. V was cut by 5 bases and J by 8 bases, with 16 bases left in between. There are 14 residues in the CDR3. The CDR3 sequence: CASSLRRTDYEQFF. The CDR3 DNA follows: TGTGCCAGCAGCCTCCGAAGGACTGATTATGAGCAGTTCTTC.

This CDR3 is CAISRQGPSYEQYF. The CDR3 nucleotides read TGTGCCATCAGCCGACAGGGGCCTTCCTACGAGCAGTACTTC. This sequence joins TRBV10-3 and TRBJ2-7, with 8 bases that match TRBD1. This CDR3 has 14 amino acids. Looked up from germline, CDR1 is ENHRY and CDR2 is SYGVKD. J gave up 1 base and V 6 bases, and 5 bases lay outside the gene matches.

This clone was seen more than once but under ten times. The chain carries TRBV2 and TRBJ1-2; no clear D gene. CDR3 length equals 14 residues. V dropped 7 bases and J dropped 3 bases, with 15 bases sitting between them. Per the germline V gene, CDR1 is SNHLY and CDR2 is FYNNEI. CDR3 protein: CASIPGPSDYGYTF. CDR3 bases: TGTGCCAGCATTCCGGGTCCGTCAGACTATGGCTACACCTTC.